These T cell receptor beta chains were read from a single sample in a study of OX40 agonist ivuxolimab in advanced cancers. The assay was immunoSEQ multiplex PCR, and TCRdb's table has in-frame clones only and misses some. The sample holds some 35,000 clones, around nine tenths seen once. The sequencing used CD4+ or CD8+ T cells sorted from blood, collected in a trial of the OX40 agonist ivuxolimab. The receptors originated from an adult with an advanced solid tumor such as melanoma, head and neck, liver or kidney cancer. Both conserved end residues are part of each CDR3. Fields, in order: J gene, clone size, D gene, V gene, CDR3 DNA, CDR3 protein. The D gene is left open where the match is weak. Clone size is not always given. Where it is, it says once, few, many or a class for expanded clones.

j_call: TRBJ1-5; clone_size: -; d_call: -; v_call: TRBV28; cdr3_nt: TGTGCCAGCAGTTTTGGGGGGGGAGGGCCGCTGAGGAATTTT; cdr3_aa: CASSFGGGGPLRNF
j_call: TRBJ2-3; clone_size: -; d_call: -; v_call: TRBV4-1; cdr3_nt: TGCGCCAGCAGCCAAGACACTGCCGCAGATACGCAGTATTTT; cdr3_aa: CASSQDTAADTQYF
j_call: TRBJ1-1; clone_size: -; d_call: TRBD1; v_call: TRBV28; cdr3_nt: TGTGCCAGCAGTTTGCTTACGGGACAGGGTGACCCCGACACTGAAGCTTTCTTT; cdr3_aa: CASSLLTGQGDPDTEAFF
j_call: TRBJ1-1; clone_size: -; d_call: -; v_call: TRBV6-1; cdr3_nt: TGTGCCGTCGGGGCGAACACTGAAGCTTTCTTT; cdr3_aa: CAVGANTEAFF
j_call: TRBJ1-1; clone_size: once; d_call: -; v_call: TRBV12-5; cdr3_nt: TGTGCTAGTGGTTTGGGGGAACTGAACACTGAAGCTTTCTTT; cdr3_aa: CASGLGELNTEAFF
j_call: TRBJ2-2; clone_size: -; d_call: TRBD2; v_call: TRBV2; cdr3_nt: TGTGCCAGCATTAGCGGGTCGAACACCGGGGAGCTGTTTTTT; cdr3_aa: CASISGSNTGELFF
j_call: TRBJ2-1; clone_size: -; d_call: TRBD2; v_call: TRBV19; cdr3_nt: TGTGCCAGTAGTCACCCGGGGGGGGTTCGGAATGAGCAGTTCTTC; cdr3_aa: CASSHPGGVRNEQFF
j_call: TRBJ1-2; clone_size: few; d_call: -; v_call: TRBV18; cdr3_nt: TGTGCCAGCTCTCAGATGGACTATGGCTACACCTTC; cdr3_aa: CASSQMDYGYTF
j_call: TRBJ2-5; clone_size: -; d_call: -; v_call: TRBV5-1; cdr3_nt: TGCGCCAGCAGCCTCGGGGGGCGAGAGACCCAGTACTTC; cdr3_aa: CASSLGGRETQYF
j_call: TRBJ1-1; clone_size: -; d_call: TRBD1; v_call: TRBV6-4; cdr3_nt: TGTGCCAGCAGTGGGGACAGGGGCACTGAAGCTTTCTTT; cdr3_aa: CASSGDRGTEAFF
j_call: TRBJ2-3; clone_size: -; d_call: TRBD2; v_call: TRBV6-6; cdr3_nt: TGTGCCAGCAGTTACCGCGGGAGAGCCACAGATACGCAGTATTTT; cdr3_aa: CASSYRGRATDTQYF
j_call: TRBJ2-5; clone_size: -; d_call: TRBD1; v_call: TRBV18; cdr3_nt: TGTGCCAGCTCCCTCGGGACAGGCGGGGTGACCCAGTACTTC; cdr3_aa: CASSLGTGGVTQYF
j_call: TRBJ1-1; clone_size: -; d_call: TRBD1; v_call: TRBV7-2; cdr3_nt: TGTGCCAGCAGTTACTACATAGGGGACAGGGGTGAAGCTTTCTTT; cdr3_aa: CASSYYIGDRGEAFF
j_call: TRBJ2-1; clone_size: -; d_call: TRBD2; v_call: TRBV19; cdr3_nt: TGTGCCAGTAGCAGAGCGGGAGGCACGTTTGATGAGCAGTTCTTC; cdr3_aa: CASSRAGGTFDEQFF
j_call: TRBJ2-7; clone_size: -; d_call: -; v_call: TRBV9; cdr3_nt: TGTGCCAGCAGCCCAAAAGGGAGCTCCTACGAGCAGTACTTC; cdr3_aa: CASSPKGSSYEQYF
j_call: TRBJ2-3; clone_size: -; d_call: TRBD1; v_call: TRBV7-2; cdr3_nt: TGTGCCAGCAGTTATCAGGGGGTCCAAGCAGATACGCAGTATTTT; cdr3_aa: CASSYQGVQADTQYF
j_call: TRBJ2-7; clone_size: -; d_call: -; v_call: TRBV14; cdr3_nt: TGTGCCAGCAGCCAACTTTTTGGCAGGGAGAACTACGAGCAGTACTTC; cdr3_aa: CASSQLFGRENYEQYF
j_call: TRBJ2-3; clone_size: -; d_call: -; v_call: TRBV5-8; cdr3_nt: TGTGCCAGCAGCGCAGGGGACCGAGGGACGCAGTATTTT; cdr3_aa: CASSAGDRGTQYF
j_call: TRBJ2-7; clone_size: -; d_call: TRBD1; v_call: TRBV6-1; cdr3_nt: TGTGCCAGCAGTGAACAGCCGGGACAGGGTAACGAGCAGTACTTC; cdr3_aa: CASSEQPGQGNEQYF
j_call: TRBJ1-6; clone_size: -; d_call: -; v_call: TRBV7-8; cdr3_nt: TGTGCCAGCAGCTTCTACAGGGATGGGAGTTCACCCCTCCACTTT; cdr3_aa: CASSFYRDGSSPLHF
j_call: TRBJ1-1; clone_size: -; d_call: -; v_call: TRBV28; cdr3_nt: TGTGCCAGCAGTTTCCAGGGGCGGACTGAAGCTTTCTTT; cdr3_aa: CASSFQGRTEAFF
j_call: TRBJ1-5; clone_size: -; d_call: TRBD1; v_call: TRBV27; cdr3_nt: TGTGCCAGCAGCATGGGACAGGGGGGTCAGCCCCAGCATTTT; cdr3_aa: CASSMGQGGQPQHF
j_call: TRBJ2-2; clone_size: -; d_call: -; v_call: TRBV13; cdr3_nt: TGTGCCAGCAGCTCCTCGGGGTGGGGACGGTACACCGGGGAGCTGTTTTTT; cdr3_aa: CASSSSGWGRYTGELFF
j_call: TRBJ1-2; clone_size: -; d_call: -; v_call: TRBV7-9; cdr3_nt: TGTGCCAGCAGCCGGGACGAGTATGGCTACACCTTC; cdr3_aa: CASSRDEYGYTF
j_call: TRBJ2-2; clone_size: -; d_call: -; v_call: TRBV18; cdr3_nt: TGTGCCAGCTCATATCAACCTATAGGACGGACTCGGGCCGGGGAGCTGTTTTTT; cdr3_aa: CASSYQPIGRTRAGELFF
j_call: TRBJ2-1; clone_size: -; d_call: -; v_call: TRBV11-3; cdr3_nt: TGTGCCAGCAGCGGATACCGGGAACACAATGAGCAGTTCTTC; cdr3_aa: CASSGYREHNEQFF
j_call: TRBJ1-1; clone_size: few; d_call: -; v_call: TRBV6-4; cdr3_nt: TGTGCCAGCAGTGCCGGGGGGGTGAACACTGAAGCTTTCTTT; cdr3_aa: CASSAGGVNTEAFF
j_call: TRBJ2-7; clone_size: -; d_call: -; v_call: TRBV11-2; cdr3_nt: TGTGCCAGCAGTTCCCTAAGGGCAGTCTACGAGCAGTACTTC; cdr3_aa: CASSSLRAVYEQYF
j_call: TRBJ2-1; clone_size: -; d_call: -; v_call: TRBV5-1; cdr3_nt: TGCGCCAGCAGCGTCTGGACACGGAACAATGAGCAGTTCTTC; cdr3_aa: CASSVWTRNNEQFF
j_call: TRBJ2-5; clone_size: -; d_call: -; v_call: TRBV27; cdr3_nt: TGTGCCAGCAGTTCCCCGACAGGACTTATGCAAGAGACCCAGTACTTC; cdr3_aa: CASSSPTGLMQETQYF
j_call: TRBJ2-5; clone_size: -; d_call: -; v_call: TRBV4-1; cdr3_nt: TGCGCCAGCAGCCCCAGCCCCAGCGGACAAGAGACCCAGTACTTC; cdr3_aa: CASSPSPSGQETQYF
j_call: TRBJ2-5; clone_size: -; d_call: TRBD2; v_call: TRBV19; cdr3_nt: TGTGCCAGTAGTATCCTAGCGGGAGGCCAAGAGACCCAGTACTTC; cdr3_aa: CASSILAGGQETQYF
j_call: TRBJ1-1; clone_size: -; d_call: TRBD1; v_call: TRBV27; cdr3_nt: TGTGCCAGCAGTCCACAAGGGACAGATAACACTGAAGCTTTCTTT; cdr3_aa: CASSPQGTDNTEAFF
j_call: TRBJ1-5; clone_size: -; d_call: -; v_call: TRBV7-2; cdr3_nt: TGTGCCAGCAGCTTAGTGGGGGCGACTAGCAATCAGCCCCAGCATTTT; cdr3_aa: CASSLVGATSNQPQHF
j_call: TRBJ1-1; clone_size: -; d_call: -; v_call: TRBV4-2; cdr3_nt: TGTGCCAGCAGCCGGGACTGGACAGCCCAAAGGGCTTTCTTT; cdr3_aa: CASSRDWTAQRAFF
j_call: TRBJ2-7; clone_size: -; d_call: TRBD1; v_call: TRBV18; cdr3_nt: TGTGCCAGCTCGCTCTCGGGACAGGGGGACGAGCAGTACTTC; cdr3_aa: CASSLSGQGDEQYF
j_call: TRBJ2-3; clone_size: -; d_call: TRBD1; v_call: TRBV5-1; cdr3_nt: TGCGCCAGCAGCTTGGACAGGGGGGTAGATACGCAGTATTTT; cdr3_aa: CASSLDRGVDTQYF
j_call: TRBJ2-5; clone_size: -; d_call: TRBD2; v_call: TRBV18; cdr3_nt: TGTGCCAGCTCACCTGGACTAGCGGAGTTCAAAGAGACCCAGTACTTC; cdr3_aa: CASSPGLAEFKETQYF
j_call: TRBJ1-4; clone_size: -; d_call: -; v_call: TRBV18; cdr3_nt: TGTGCCAGCTCACCAGCAGCGAGTCCTAATGAAAAACTGTTTTTT; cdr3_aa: CASSPAASPNEKLFF
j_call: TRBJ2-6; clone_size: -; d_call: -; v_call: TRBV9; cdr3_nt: TGTGCCAGCAGCGGGTCCTCGGACCCCTACTCTGGGGCCAACGTCCTGACTTTC; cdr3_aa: CASSGSSDPYSGANVLTF